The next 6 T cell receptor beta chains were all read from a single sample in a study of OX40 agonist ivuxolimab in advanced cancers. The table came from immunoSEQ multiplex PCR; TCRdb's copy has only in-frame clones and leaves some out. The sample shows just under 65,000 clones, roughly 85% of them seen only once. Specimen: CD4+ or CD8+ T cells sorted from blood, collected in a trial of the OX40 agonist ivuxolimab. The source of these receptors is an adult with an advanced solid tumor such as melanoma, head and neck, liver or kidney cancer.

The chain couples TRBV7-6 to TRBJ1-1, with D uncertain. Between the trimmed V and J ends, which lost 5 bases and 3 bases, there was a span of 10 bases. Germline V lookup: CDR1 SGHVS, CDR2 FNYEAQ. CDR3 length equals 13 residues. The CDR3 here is CASSSTVDTEAFF. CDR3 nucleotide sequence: TGTGCCAGCAGCAGTACGGTGGACACTGAAGCTTTCTTT.

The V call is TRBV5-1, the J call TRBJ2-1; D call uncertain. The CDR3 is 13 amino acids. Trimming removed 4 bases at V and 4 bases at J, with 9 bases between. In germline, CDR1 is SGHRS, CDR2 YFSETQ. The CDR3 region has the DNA TGCGCCAGCAGCCTCCCACTATACAATGAGCAGTTCTTC. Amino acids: CASSLPLYNEQFF.

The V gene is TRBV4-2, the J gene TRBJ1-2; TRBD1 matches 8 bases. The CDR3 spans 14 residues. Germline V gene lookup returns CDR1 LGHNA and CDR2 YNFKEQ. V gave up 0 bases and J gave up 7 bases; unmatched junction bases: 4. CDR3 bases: TGTGCCAGCAGCCAAGATTTAACAGGGGGTGGCTACACCTTC. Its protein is CASSQDLTGGGYTF.

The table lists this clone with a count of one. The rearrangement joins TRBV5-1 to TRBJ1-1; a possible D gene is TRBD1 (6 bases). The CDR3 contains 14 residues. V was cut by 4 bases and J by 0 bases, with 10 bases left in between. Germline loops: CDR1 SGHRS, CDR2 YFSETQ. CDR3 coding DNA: TGCGCCAGCAGCGATCAGGGGCTGAACACTGAAGCTTTCTTT. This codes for CASSDQGLNTEAFF.

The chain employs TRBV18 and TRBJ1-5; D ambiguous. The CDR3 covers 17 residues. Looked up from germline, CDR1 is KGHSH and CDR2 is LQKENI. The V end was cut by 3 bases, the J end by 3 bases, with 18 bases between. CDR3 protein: CASSPRPASVDNQPQHF. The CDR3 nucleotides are TGTGCCAGCTCACCTCGCCCCGCCTCCGTGGACAATCAGCCCCAGCATTTT.

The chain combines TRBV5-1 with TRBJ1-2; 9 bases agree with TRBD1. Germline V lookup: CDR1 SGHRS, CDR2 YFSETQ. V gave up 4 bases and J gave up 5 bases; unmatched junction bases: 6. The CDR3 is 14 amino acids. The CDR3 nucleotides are TGCGCCAGCAGCCAGGACAGGGGTCAATATGGCTACACCTTC. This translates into CASSQDRGQYGYTF.